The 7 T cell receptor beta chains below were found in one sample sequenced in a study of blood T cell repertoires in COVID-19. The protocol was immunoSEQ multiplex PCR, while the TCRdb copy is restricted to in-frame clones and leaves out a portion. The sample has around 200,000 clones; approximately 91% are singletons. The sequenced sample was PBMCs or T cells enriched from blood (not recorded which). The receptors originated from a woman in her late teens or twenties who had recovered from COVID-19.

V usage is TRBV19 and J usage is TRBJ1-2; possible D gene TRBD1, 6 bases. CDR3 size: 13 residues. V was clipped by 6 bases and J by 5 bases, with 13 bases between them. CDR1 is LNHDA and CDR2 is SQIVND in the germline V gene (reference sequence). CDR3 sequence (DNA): TGTGCCAGTAGCCAACCCCAGGGGTATGGCTACACCTTC. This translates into CASSQPQGYGYTF.

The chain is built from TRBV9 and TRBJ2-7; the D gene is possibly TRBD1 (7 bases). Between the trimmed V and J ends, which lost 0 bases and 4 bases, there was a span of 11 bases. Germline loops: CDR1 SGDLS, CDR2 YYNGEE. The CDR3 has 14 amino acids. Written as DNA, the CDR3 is TGTGCCAGCAGCGTAGGAGCAGGGGGGTACGAGCAGTACTTC. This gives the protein CASSVGAGGYEQYF.

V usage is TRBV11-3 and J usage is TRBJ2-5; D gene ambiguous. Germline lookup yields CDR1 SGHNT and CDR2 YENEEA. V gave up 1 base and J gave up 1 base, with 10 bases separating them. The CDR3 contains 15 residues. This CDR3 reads CASSLGANLQETQYF. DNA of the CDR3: TGTGCCAGCAGCTTAGGAGCTAACCTCCAAGAGACCCAGTACTTC.

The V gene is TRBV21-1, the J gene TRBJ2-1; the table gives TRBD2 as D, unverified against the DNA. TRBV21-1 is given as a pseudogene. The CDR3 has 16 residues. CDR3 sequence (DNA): TGTGCCAGCAGCAAAGATACTAGCGGGCCCGTTTTTGAGCAGTTCTTC. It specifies CASSKDTSGPVFEQFF.

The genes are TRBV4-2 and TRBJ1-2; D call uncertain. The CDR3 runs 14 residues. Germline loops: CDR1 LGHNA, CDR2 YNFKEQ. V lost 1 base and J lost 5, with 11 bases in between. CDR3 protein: CASSQASGQYGYTF. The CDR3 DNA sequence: TGTGCCAGCAGCCAAGCCTCAGGTCAATATGGCTACACCTTC.

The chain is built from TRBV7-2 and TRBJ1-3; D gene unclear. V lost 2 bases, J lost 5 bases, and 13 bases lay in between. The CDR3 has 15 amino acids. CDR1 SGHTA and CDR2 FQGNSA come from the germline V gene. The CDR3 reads CASSLSPGGRNTIYF. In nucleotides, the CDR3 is TGTGCCAGCAGCTTATCCCCTGGTGGCCGAAACACCATATATTTT. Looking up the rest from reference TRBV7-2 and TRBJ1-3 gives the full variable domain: GAGVSQSPSNKVTEKGKDVELRCDPISGHTALYWYRQSLGQGLEFLIYFQGNSAPDKSGLPSDRFSAERTGGSVSTLTIQRTQQEDSAVYLCASSLSPGGRNTIYFGEGSWLTVV.

The CDR3 spells CATSRDGGGLEEKLFF. The CDR3 nucleotides are TGTGCCACCAGCAGAGATGGGGGGGGGCTAGAGGAAAAACTGTTTTTT. The rearrangement joins TRBV15 to TRBJ1-4, with D maybe TRBD1 (6 bases). V lost 0 bases to trimming and J lost 8 bases, with 16 bases between them. Germline CDR1 and CDR2: LNHNV and YYDKDF (reference sequence). The CDR3 runs 16 residues. Supplemented by reference TRBV15 and TRBJ1-4, the full variable domain reads DAMVIQNPRYQVTQFGKPVTLSCSQTLNHNVMYWYQQKSSQAPKLLFHYYDKDFNNEADTPDNFQSRRPNTSFCFLDIRSPGLGDTAMYLCATSRDGGGLEEKLFFGSGTQLSVL.